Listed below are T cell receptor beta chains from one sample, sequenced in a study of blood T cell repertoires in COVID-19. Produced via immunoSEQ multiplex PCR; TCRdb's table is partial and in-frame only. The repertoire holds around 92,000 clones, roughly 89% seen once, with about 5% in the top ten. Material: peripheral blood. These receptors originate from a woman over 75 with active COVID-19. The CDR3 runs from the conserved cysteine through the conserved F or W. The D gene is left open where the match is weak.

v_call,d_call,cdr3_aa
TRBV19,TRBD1,CASSIAPQGAKDTQYF
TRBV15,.,CATSSSGLHQPQHF
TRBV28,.,CASSLVAGPQGQYF
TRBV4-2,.,CASSQEKLQNEQFF
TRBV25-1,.,CASSNAGDHYNEQFF
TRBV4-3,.,CASSQGSGYTGELFF
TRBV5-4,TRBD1,CASSRRDRGLTETQYF
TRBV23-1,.,CASSYLRRHNTEAFF
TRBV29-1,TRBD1,CSVGQGSYEQYF
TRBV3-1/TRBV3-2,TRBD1,CASSHKTTGANYGYTF
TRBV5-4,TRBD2,CASSLGGSGKGNEQFF
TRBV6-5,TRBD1,CASRRQGGSYEQYF
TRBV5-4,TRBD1,CASSSQGARETQYF
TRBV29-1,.,CSVGRTDTYEQYF
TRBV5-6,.,CASSLAGTGPNEQYF
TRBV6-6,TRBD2,CASSYYATGGAQYF
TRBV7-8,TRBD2,CASTTTSGRPAGELFF
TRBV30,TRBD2,CAWSRRELRETQYF
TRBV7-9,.,CASSLTQAAGNTIYF